This is a list of T cell receptor beta chains from one sample in a study of blood T cell repertoires in COVID-19. Clones were sequenced by immunoSEQ multiplex PCR, and TCRdb holds only the in-frame ones, with some missing. The table has about 200,000 clones, roughly 84% seen once. Sequenced: peripheral blood. These receptors were collected from a person between 65 and 80 years old with COVID-19, enrolled during active disease. The CDR3 runs from the conserved cysteine through the conserved F or W. The D gene is left open where the match is weak. Clone sizes are given selectively: once, few, many, or a class where the clone is expanded.

V	D	length	J	size	CDR3	DNA
TRBV21-1	.	20	TRBJ2-1	once	CASSKPTGLAGGAWWGEQFF	TGTGCCAGCAGCAAACCAACGGGACTAGCGGGAGGGGCGTGGTGGGGTGAGCAGTTCTTC
TRBV6-2/TRBV6-3	TRBD1	16	TRBJ1-1	once	CASSPRDRGSGTEAFF	TGTGCCAGCAGTCCCCGGGACAGGGGGTCCGGAACTGAAGCTTTCTTT
TRBV14	.	14	TRBJ1-2	.	CASSQGSRFYGYTF	TGTGCCAGCAGCCAAGGAAGCAGGTTCTATGGCTACACCTTC
TRBV5-1	TRBD1	15	TRBJ2-2	.	CASNLGQGLAGELFF	TGCGCCAGCAACTTGGGACAGGGGTTGGCCGGGGAGCTGTTTTTT
TRBV4-2	TRBD2	17	TRBJ2-7	.	CASSQQGLAGVQYEQYF	TGTGCCAGCAGCCAACAAGGACTAGCGGGAGTTCAGTACGAGCAGTACTTC
TRBV7-8	TRBD1	16	TRBJ2-2	.	CASSSVGTGDTGELFF	TGTGCCAGCAGCTCGGTGGGGACAGGGGACACCGGGGAGCTGTTTTTT
TRBV12-5	TRBD1	16	TRBJ2-1	.	CASGLAQGAPYNEQFF	TGTGCTAGTGGTTTGGCCCAGGGGGCTCCCTACAATGAGCAGTTCTTC
TRBV2	.	15	TRBJ1-5	.	CASSEATVGYQPQHF	TGTGCCAGCAGTGAAGCGACTGTAGGTTATCAGCCCCAGCATTTT
TRBV19	TRBD1	14	TRBJ1-5	.	CASSNRGRNQPQHF	TGTGCCAGTAGTAACAGGGGTCGGAATCAGCCCCAGCATTTT
TRBV28	TRBD1	17	TRBJ1-6	.	CASTSGGHIPYNSPLHF	TGTGCCAGCACTTCAGGGGGCCATATTCCCTATAATTCACCCCTCCACTTT
TRBV11-3	.	13	TRBJ2-3	.	CASSAVRHDTQYF	TGTGCCAGCAGCGCAGTTCGCCACGATACGCAGTATTTT
TRBV7-2	TRBD1	14	TRBJ1-2	.	CASSLRQGVSGYTF	TGTGCCAGCAGCTTGAGACAGGGGGTGTCTGGCTACACCTTC
TRBV7-8	TRBD2	16	TRBJ2-1	.	CASSSSLAGSYNEQFF	TGTGCCAGCAGCTCGAGTCTAGCGGGCTCCTACAATGAGCAGTTCTTC
TRBV4-1	TRBD2	20	TRBJ2-1	many	CASSHPGLAGGPTKYNEQFF	TGCGCCAGCAGCCACCCGGGACTAGCGGGGGGGCCGACAAAATACAATGAGCAGTTCTTC
TRBV5-5	.	13	TRBJ2-7	.	CASSSGSDDEQYF	TGTGCCAGCAGCTCCGGGAGTGACGACGAGCAGTACTTC
TRBV21-1	.	17	TRBJ2-1	.	CASSKAPAAGVNNEQFF	TGTGCCAGCAGCAAAGCGCCGGCAGCGGGAGTTAACAATGAGCAGTTCTTC
TRBV25-1	TRBD2	14	TRBJ2-3	few	CASSLTSGTDTQYF	TGTGCCAGCAGTTTGACTAGCGGGACAGATACGCAGTATTTT
TRBV11-3	.	16	TRBJ2-1	.	CASSFGSLSSYNEQFF	TGTGCCAGCAGCTTCGGGTCATTGAGCTCCTACAATGAGCAGTTCTTC
TRBV19	.	14	TRBJ1-5	.	CASKSAASNQPQHF	TGTGCCAGTAAGAGCGCAGCGAGCAATCAGCCCCAGCATTTT
TRBV7-3	TRBD2	15	TRBJ2-3	.	CASSLWASGAYTQYF	TGTGCCAGCAGCTTATGGGCGAGCGGGGCGTATACGCAGTATTTT
TRBV5-4	.	16	TRBJ2-5	once	CASSLESVRGQETQYF	TGTGCCAGCAGCTTGGAATCGGTCCGGGGCCAAGAGACCCAGTACTTC
TRBV3-1/TRBV3-2	.	14	TRBJ1-1	.	CASSFLNRYTEAFF	TGTGCCAGCAGTTTCCTTAACAGGTACACTGAAGCTTTCTTT
TRBV19	.	15	TRBJ1-5	.	CASIPTGTDNQPQHF	TGTGCCAGTATTCCGACGGGTACTGACAATCAGCCCCAGCATTTT
TRBV6-5	.	14	TRBJ1-6	.	CASRGATDNSPLHF	TGTGCCAGCAGAGGGGCGACAGACAATTCACCCCTCCACTTT
TRBV7-3	.	14	TRBJ2-3	.	CASSLNAGRDTQYF	TGTGCCAGCAGCTTAAACGCCGGGAGAGATACGCAGTATTTT
TRBV27	.	17	TRBJ2-1	.	CASTTPGGPRSYNEQFF	TGTGCCAGCACCACGCCAGGAGGCCCCCGGTCCTACAATGAGCAGTTCTTC
TRBV3-1/TRBV3-2	TRBD2	14	TRBJ2-7	.	CASSRTVGRVEQYF	TGTGCCAGCAGTCGGACGGTGGGGAGGGTCGAGCAGTACTTC
TRBV2	.	13	TRBJ1-5	.	CASSGQGDQPQHF	TGTGCCAGCAGTGGCCAGGGCGACCAGCCCCAGCATTTT
TRBV29-1	.	12	TRBJ1-2	.	CSVVGGHYGYTF	TGCAGCGTCGTGGGAGGGCACTATGGCTACACCTTC
TRBV4-3	.	15	TRBJ2-7	.	CASSQVSGRTYEQYF	TGCGCCAGCAGCCAAGTATCAGGCAGAACCTACGAGCAGTACTTC
TRBV30	TRBD1	14	TRBJ1-5	few	CAWDRDRGLGPQHF	TGTGCCTGGGACCGGGACAGGGGGTTGGGGCCCCAGCATTTT
TRBV6-2/TRBV6-3	.	15	TRBJ1-5	.	CASSYSLTGGQPQHF	TGTGCCAGCAGTTACTCGCTAACGGGAGGTCAGCCCCAGCATTTT
TRBV27	TRBD1	14	TRBJ1-2	.	CASSRQGGASGYTF	TGTGCCAGCTCAAGGCAGGGGGGCGCAAGCGGCTACACCTTC
TRBV3-1/TRBV3-2	.	14	TRBJ2-2	.	CASSHTTLKGELFF	TGTGCCAGCAGCCATACTACCCTTAAGGGGGAGCTGTTTTTT
TRBV11-3	TRBD1	15	TRBJ2-7	few	CASRRRTGMRHEQYF	TGTGCCAGCAGGAGACGGACAGGGATGCGCCACGAGCAGTACTTC
TRBV2	TRBD2	15	TRBJ2-3	.	CASKPSGTSTDTQYF	TGTGCCAGCAAGCCTTCCGGGACTAGTACAGATACGCAGTATTTT
TRBV6-4	.	14	TRBJ1-1	.	CASSSSPGDTEAFF	TGTGCCAGCAGCTCCTCCCCAGGGGACACTGAAGCTTTCTTT
TRBV4-3	.	15	TRBJ1-3	.	CASSPTTSSGNTIYF	TGCGCCAGCAGCCCAACGACTAGCTCTGGAAACACCATATATTTT
TRBV9	TRBD1	16	TRBJ2-2	few	CASSDYRQGASGELFF	TGTGCCAGCAGCGATTATCGACAGGGGGCTAGCGGGGAGCTGTTTTTT
TRBV11-2	TRBD1	15	TRBJ2-7	few	CASSSAGTGGYEQYF	TGTGCCAGCAGCTCCGCCGGGACAGGGGGCTACGAGCAGTACTTC
TRBV6-4	.	15	TRBJ2-1	.	CASREQGRSYNEQFF	TGTGCCAGCAGAGAACAGGGTAGGTCCTACAATGAGCAGTTCTTC
TRBV9	TRBD1	16	TRBJ1-3	once	CASSVAVGRGPDTIYF	TGTGCCAGCAGCGTAGCTGTAGGCAGGGGGCCAGACACCATATATTTT
TRBV4-3	TRBD2	17	TRBJ2-7	.	CASSQDFGGGRVNEQYF	TGCGCCAGCAGCCAAGATTTCGGGGGGGGCAGGGTCAACGAGCAGTACTTC
TRBV19	TRBD1	15	TRBJ2-7	.	CASSIPGTGDDEQYF	TGTGCCAGTAGTATTCCGGGGACAGGGGACGACGAGCAGTACTTC
TRBV10-1	TRBD1	21	TRBJ1-5	.	CASSEIQGIGDRVYSNQPQHF	TGCGCCAGCAGTGAGATTCAGGGGATCGGGGACAGAGTCTATAGCAATCAGCCCCAGCATTTT
TRBV5-1	.	14	TRBJ1-4	.	CASSSGQSSEKLFF	TGCGCCAGCAGCTCAGGACAGTCCTCGGAAAAACTGTTTTTT